Listed here is a single T cell receptor beta chain. This receptor's antigen is unknown. Per-base quality was not reported, and no clone a single base away is much larger than it. The germline V gene provides CDR1 MNHEY and CDR2 SVGAGI. There are 14 amino acids in the CDR3, from cysteine to phenylalanine inclusive. Left in the record is the CDR3 DNA by itself, 42 bases read in frame from the first base. V and J lose 0 bases and 2 bases, and a span of 7 bases separates them. These data belong to a study of blood T cell repertoires in COVID-19 (dated by TCRdb to the early 2020s). Background for the entire study: Collaborator samples came from the United States, Italy and Spain and covered acute and convalescent phases of COVID-19. The material from the prospective study consisted of cDNA or gDNA derived from T cells, B-cell-depleted T cells, or PBMCs. The dataset comprised deeply sampled blood TCRbeta repertoires from subjects exposed to, actively infected with, or recovered from COVID-19. The repertoires were released in a freely available public database meant as a resource for research on the immune response to SARS-CoV-2. Samples were obtained from the ongoing ImmuneRACE study (first 160 participants) and from about 1,300 subjects provided by 6 global collaborators. The sample metadata nearly always contained a de-identified subject ID, COVID-19 status, age in years and sex. Where HLA class I and class II types were available, the types were taken from metadata supplied by the sample provider, not from assay-based typing.

Overall study results and their limits: The amount of clinical and demographic metadata varied by source and participant and was provided uncurated.

Whole blood was collected in K2EDTA tubes by collaborating institutions according to the institutions' own protocols. For TCRbeta analysis, collaborators shipped samples in one of three forms: frozen whole blood, isolated PBMCs, or DNA extracted from either of those sample types. TCRbeta CDR3 regions were amplified from genomic DNA by means of the immunoSEQ Assay, a bias-controlled multiplex PCR. The published analysis was carried out like this. Within the assay, amplification of reference gene primers was used to estimate how many nucleated cells each sample contained. To quantify the absolute abundance of each unique TCRbeta CDR3 rearrangement, sequence reads were collapsed and filtered. Productive Simpson clonality was computed per sample as the square root of Simpson's diversity index over productive rearrangements. TCRdb's version of the immuneACCESS table is confined to in-frame rearrangements and falls short of the full clone set. An unresolved V gene accounts for under half of the shortfall where checked; the remainder is of unknown origin. D and trimming were read from the DNA, whereas the V and J calls and clone size are those reported in that table. This sample gives roughly 68,000 clones in total; about 91% of them show up just once. Clones ranked in the top ten supply about 6% of the sample.

The chain was built from TRBV6-5 and TRBJ1-2; the D gene is not confidently resolved. The sequence derives from a woman aged 70-85 years with acute or convalescent COVID-19. Sequenced material: peripheral blood. The nucleotides are TGTGCCAGCAGTTACTCGTCCTCCAACTATGGCTACACCTTC. Its protein product is CASSYSSSNYGYTF.